The table lists the clone carrying this T cell receptor (beta chain) with a few counts. Its cognate antigen is unknown. This specimen comes from a study of regulatory T cells in long-lasting Graves disease. Study-level points and caveats: Thyroid tissue went unexamined; only peripheral blood was analyzed. New patients shared fewer public clonotypes (around 980) than persistent patients did (roughly 2,500).

Arm-PCR of CDR3 regions with iRepertoire HTBI primers generated TCR beta libraries. One entry per CDR3 protein, called by TCRdb with MiXCR from the multiplex PCR reads. The sample carries about 470,000 distinct CDR3 sequences, 20% to 25% recorded once. Trimming took off 5 bases at V and 8 bases at J, with 13 bases between the two ends. CDR1 is LNHDA and CDR2 is SQIVND in the germline V gene (reference sequence). The CDR3 contains 13 residues. Regarding time point: persistent/refractory GD, antithyroid drugs over 5 years with positive TRAb. PBMCs provided the RNA from which the TCR library was made. In Xi'an, China, an endocrinology department was the source of patients. The EDTA tubes were filled with around 9.1 milliliters of drawn peripheral blood.

The receptor was derived from a female donor with Graves disease. This specimen consisted of peripheral blood mononuclear cells (PBMCs), obtained when the disease was refractory, from a patient treated with antithyroid drugs. The rearrangement links TRBV19 to TRBJ1-5; D is perhaps TRBD1 (6 bases). This CDR3 is CASSWQGREPQHF. The CDR3 DNA sequence: TGTGCCAGTAGTTGGCAGGGGCGGGAGCCCCAGCATTTT.